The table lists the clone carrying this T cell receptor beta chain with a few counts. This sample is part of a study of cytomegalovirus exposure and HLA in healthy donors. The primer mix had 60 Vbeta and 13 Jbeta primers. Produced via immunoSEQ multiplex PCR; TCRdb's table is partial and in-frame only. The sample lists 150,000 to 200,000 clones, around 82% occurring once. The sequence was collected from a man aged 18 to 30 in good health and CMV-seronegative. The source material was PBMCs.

The CDR3 DNA reads TGTGCCACCCAGGCAGGATTCAATCAGCCCCAGCATTTT. This sequence encodes CATQAGFNQPQHF. The V gene is TRBV6-5, the J gene TRBJ1-5, with D uncertain. Trimming shortened V by 10 bases and J by 3 bases, and 13 bases separated the two germline ends. The CDR3 has 13 residues. The germline V gene encodes CDR1 MNHEY and CDR2 SVGAGI.